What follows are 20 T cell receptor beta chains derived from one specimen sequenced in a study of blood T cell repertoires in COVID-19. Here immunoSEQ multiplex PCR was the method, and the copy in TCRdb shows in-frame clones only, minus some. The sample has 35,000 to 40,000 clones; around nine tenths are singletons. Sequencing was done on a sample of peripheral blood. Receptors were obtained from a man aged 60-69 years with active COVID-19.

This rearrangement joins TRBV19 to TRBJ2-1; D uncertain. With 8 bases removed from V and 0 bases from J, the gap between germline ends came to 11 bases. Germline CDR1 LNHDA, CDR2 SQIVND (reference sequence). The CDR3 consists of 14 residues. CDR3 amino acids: CASCAAYSYNEQFF. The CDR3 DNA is TGTGCCAGTTGCGCTGCTTACTCCTACAATGAGCAGTTCTTC. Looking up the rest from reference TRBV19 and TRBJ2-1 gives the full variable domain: DGGITQSPKYLFRKEGQNVTLSCEQNLNHDAMYWYRQDPGQGLRLIYYSQIVNDFQKGDIAEGYSVSREKKESFPLTVTSAQKNPTAFYLCASCAAYSYNEQFFGPGTRLTVL.

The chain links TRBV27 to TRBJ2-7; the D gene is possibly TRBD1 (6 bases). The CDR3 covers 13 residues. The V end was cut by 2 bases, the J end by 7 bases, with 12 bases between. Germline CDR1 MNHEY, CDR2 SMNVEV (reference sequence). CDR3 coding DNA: TGTGCCAGCAGTTTAACAGGGTTTACGGAGCAGTACTTC. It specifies CASSLTGFTEQYF.

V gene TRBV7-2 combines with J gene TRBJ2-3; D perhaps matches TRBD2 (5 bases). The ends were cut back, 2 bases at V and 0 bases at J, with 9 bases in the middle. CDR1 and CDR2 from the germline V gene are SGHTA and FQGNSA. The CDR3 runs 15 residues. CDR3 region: CASSLLAQSTDTQYF. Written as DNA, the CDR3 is TGTGCCAGCAGCTTACTAGCTCAGAGCACAGATACGCAGTATTTT.

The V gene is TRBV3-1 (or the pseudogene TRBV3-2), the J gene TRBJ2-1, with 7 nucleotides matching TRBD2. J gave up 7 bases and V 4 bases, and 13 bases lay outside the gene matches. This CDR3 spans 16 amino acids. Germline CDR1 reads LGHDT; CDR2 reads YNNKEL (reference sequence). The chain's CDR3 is CASSPRSAGAGNEQFF. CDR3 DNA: TGTGCCAGCAGCCCGAGGTCCGCGGGAGCAGGGAATGAGCAGTTCTTC.

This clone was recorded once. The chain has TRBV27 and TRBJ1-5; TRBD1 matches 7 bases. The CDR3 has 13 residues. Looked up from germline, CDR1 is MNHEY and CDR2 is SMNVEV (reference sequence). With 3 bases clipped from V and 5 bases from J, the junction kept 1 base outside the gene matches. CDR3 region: CASSFTGDQPQHF. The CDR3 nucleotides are TGTGCCAGCAGTTTCACAGGGGATCAGCCCCAGCATTTT.

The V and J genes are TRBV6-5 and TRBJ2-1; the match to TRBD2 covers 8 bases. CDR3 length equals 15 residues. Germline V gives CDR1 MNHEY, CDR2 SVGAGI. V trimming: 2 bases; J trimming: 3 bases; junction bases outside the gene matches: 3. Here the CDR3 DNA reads TGTGCCAGCAGTTACCAAGGGACTAGCTACAATGAGCAGTTCTTC. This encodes CASSYQGTSYNEQFF.

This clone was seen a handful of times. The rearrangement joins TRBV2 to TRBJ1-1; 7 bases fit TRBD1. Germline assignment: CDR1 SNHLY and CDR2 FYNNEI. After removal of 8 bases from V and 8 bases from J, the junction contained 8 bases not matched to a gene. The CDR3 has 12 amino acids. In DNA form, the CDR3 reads TGTGCCAGCGGGGGGTGGGACAGAGAAGCTTTCTTT. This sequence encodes CASGGWDREAFF.

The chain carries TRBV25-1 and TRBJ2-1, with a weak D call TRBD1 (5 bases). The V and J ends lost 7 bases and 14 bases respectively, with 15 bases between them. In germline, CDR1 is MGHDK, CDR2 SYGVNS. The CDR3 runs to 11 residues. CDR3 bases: TGTGCCAGCATACGGACAAAGGGTAAGTTCTTC. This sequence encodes CASIRTKGKFF.

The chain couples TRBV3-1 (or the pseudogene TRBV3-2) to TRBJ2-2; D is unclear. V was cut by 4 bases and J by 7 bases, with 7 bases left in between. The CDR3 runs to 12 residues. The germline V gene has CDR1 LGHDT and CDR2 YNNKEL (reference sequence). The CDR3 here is CASSLRIGELFF. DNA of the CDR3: TGTGCCAGCAGCCTCCGTATCGGGGAGCTGTTTTTT.

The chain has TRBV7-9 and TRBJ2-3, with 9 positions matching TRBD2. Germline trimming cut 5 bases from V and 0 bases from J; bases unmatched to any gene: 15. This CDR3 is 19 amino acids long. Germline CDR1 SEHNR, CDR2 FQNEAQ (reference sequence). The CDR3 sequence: CASSPRETSGEMSTDTQYF. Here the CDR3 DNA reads TGTGCCAGCAGCCCTCGTGAGACTAGCGGAGAGATGAGCACAGATACGCAGTATTTT.

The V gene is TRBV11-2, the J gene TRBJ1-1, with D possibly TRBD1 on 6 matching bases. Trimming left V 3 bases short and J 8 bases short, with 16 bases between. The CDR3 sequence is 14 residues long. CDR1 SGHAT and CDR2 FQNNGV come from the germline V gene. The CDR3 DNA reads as TGTGCCAGCAGCTTCAACGACAGGTCTACGGAAGCTTTCTTT. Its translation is CASSFNDRSTEAFF.

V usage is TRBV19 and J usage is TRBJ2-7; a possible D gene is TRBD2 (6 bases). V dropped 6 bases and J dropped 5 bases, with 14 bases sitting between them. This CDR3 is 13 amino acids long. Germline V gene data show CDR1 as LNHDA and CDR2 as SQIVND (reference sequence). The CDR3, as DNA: TGTGCCAGTAGCCTAGAGGAGGGTAACGAGCAGTACTTC. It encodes CASSLEEGNEQYF.

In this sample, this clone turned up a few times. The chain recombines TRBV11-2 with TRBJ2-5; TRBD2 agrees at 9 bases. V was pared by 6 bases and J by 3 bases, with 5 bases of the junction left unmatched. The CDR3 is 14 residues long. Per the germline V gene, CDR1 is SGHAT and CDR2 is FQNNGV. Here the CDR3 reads CASSRLAGKETQYF. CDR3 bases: TGTGCCAGCAGTCGTCTAGCGGGAAAAGAGACCCAGTACTTC.

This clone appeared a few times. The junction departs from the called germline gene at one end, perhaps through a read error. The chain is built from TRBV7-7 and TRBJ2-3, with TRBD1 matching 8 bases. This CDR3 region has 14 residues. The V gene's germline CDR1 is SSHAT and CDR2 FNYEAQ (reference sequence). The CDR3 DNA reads TGTGCTAGCAGCCTCGGGACAGGACTAGATACGCAGTATTTT. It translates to CASSLGTGLDTQYF.

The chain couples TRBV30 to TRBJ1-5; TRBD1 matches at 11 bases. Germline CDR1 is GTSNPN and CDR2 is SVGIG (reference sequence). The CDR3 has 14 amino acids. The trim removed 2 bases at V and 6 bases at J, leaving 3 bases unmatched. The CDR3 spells CAWSQDRGLQPQHF. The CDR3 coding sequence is TGTGCCTGGAGTCAGGACAGGGGGCTTCAGCCCCAGCATTTT.

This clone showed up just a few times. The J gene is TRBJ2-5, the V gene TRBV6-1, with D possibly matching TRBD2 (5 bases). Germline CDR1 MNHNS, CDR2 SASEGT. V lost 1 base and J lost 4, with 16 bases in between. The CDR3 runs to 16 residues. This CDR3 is CASSEVSRLRGETQYF. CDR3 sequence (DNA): TGTGCCAGCAGTGAAGTCTCGCGGTTACGGGGAGAGACCCAGTACTTC.

The CDR3 nucleotides read TGCAGCGTTGAACGGGATGGGTCCGAGCAGTACTTC. This sequence encodes CSVERDGSEQYF. The chain links TRBV29-1 to TRBJ2-7; TRBD2 might be the D (5 bases). V gave up 2 bases and J gave up 6 bases, with 11 bases separating them. CDR3 length: 12 residues. Germline assignment: CDR1 SQVTM and CDR2 ANQGSEA.

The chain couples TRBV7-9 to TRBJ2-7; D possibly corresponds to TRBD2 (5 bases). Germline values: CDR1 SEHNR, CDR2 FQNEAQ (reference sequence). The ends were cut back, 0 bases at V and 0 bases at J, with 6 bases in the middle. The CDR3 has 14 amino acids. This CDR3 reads CASSLAGSSYEQYF. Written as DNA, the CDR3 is TGTGCCAGCAGCTTAGCGGGGAGCTCCTACGAGCAGTACTTC.

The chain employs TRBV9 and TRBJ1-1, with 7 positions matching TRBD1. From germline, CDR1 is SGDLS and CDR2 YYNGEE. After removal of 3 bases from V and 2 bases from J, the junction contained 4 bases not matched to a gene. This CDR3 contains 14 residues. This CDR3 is CASSATGVNTEAFF. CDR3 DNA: TGTGCCAGCAGCGCCACAGGGGTTAACACTGAAGCTTTCTTT.

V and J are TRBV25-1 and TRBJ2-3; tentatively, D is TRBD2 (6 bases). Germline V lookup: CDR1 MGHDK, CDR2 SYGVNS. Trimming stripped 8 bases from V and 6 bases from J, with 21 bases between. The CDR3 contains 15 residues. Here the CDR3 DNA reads TGTGCCAGCGCCGCTGGGCGGGATTATCGCGATACGCAGTATTTT. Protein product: CASAAGRDYRDTQYF.